This entry describes one TCR beta chain. Under the authors' procedure: Scientists estimated how many nucleated cells there were by amplifying reference gene primers. Sequencing was performed with immunoSEQ multiplex PCR; in TCRdb, only in-frame clones are kept and a portion is missing. For V, J and clone size, that table is used; D and trimming come from the DNA. The top ten clones hold approximately 3.2% of a sample with 20,000 or so clones, approximately 88% of them seen once. This specimen belongs to a study of blood T cell repertoires in COVID-19. At the level of the study: The United States, Italy and Spain provided the acute and convalescent COVID-19 samples. T cells, B-cell-depleted T cells, or PBMCs supplied cDNA or gDNA.

The CDR3 runs to 14 residues. The germline V gene encodes CDR1 MDHEN and CDR2 SYDVKM. Trimming left V 8 bases short and J 4 bases short, with 16 bases between. This TCR derives from a human donor in a cohort sampled during active COVID-19. This chain joins TRBV28 and TRBJ2-3; possibly TRBD2 for D (6 bases). Source material: peripheral blood. CDR3 region: CASSGAGGADTQYF. CDR3 nucleotides: TGTGCCAGCTCGGGAGCGGGTGGCGCAGATACGCAGTATTTT.